One and the same sample provided the 8 T cell receptor beta chains below, sequenced in a study of T cells of healthy individuals. MiXCR was run by TCRdb on the 5' RACE reads, yielding one entry per CDR3 protein. Of about 41,000 distinct CDR3 sequences in the sample, 4% to 5.5% were seen once. The source is a human donor in good health.

This clonotype was seen ten or more times. The V and J genes are TRBV29-1 and TRBJ1-1; D is uncertain. The CDR3 spans 12 residues. CDR1 is SQVTM, CDR2 ANQGSEA, per germline. The V end was cut by 0 bases, the J end by 5 bases, with 7 bases between. CDR3 bases: TGCAGCGTTGAAGATCGCCGGACTGAAGCTTTCTTT. As protein: CSVEDRRTEAFF.

This clonotype has just a few counts. The V call is TRBV5-1, the J call TRBJ1-1; D gene unclear. V lost 0 bases, J lost 4 bases, and 13 bases lay in between. The CDR3 has 15 residues. Germline loops: CDR1 SGHRS, CDR2 YFSETQ. The CDR3 DNA is TGCGCCAGCAGCTTGGTCCCCGAGGAAACCACTGAAGCTTTCTTT. Amino acids: CASSLVPEETTEAFF.

About this clonotype: Being one base from a much bigger clone, this may be a read error. The CDR3 loop is CDSSPGQGQGKLFF. The CDR3 nucleotides are TGTGACAGCAGCCCTGGACAGGGGCAAGGAAAACTGTTTTTT. J is TRBJ1-4 and V is TRBV7-2, with TRBD1 identical over 9 bases. The V gene's germline CDR1 is SGHTA and CDR2 FQGNSA. The CDR3 is 14 amino acids.

This clonotype has ten or more counts. DNA for the CDR3: TGTGCCAGCAGCTTAGGGGTTGGAGGGGGCTCCTACAATGAGCAGTTCTTC. Protein: CASSLGVGGGSYNEQFF. The chain recombines TRBV7-8 with TRBJ2-1; D possibly matches TRBD1 or TRBD2 (6 bases each). This CDR3 comprises 17 residues. Between the trimmed V and J ends, which lost 1 base and 0 bases, there was a span of 13 bases. Looked up from germline, CDR1 is SGHVS and CDR2 is FQNEAQ.

This clonotype was observed many times. The chain employs TRBV24-1 and TRBJ2-5; a possible D gene is TRBD1 (5 bases). The CDR3 length is 13 residues. Looked up from germline, CDR1 is KGHDR and CDR2 is SFDVKD. Trimming cost V 3 bases and J 5 bases, with 9 bases left between them. The CDR3 region has the DNA TGTGCCACCAGTGATCCAGGGCGGGAGACCCAGTACTTC. Translation: CATSDPGRETQYF.

This clonotype was counted ten times or more. V and J are TRBV20-1 and TRBJ2-4; 7 bases match TRBD2. V was clipped by 2 bases and J by 3 bases; unmatched bases: 10. The CDR3 consists of 16 residues. Germline V lookup: CDR1 DFQATT, CDR2 SNEGSKA (reference sequence). CDR3 in DNA: TGCAGTGCTAGAATCCATCCGTCTAGCGGCAAAAACATTCAGTACTTC. This gives the protein CSARIHPSSGKNIQYF.

This clonotype has a count of ten or more. The V gene is TRBV3-1, the J gene TRBJ1-1; D gene uncertain. CDR1 and CDR2 (germline): LGHDT, YNNKEL (reference sequence). The CDR3 length is 13 residues. V dropped 1 base and J dropped 8 bases, with 11 bases sitting between them. In DNA, the CDR3 is TGTGCCAGCAGCCAAGCAGGAGGGCAAGAAGCTTTCTTT. The encoded protein is CASSQAGGQEAFF.

This clonotype has at least ten counts. The rearrangement links TRBV7-6 to TRBJ2-7, with D possibly matching TRBD2 (5 bases). The germline CDR1 and CDR2 sequences are SGHVS and FNYEAQ. V was clipped by 4 bases and J by 4 bases, with 11 bases between them. The length of the CDR3 is 13 residues. The CDR3 is CASSSEAGYEQYF. CDR3 sequence (DNA): TGTGCCAGCAGCTCCGAGGCGGGTTACGAGCAGTACTTC. Based on the CDR3 plus reference TRBV7-6 and TRBJ2-7, the full variable domain is GAGVSQSPRYKVTKRGQDVALRCDPISGHVSLYWYRQALGQGPEFLTYFNYEAQQDKSGLPNDRFSAERPEGSISTLTIQRTEQRDSAMYRCASSSEAGYEQYFGPGTRLTVT.